This T cell receptor beta chain was retrieved from a study of cytotoxic CD8 clonotypes in ibrutinib-treated CLL. Study in general: Of the patients, 11 were relapsed/refractory, 15 treatment-naive and 17 to 18 IGHV unmutated. Patients attained approximately 25 partial and 2 complete responses; at median about 74 months, around 15 remained remitted while 12 progressed.

Concerning this clone: Its antigen is currently unknown.

Germline loops: CDR1 MRHNA, CDR2 SNTAGT. The germline V and J ends were trimmed by 8 bases and 5 bases, with 31 bases remaining between them. The CDR3 spans 18 residues. Points from the study as a whole: Having risen at ibrutinib response, clonality had fallen back toward baseline by progression.

Genomic DNA (around 2 micrograms) was obtained from cryopreserved PBMCs for construction of TCR beta libraries. Assay: immunoSEQ multiplex PCR; the TCRdb copy retains only in-frame clones and omits some. Of about 140,000 clones listed, less than 95% are singletons. The TCR originated in a human donor with chronic lymphocytic leukemia. Sequencing was performed on PBMCs, taken after 12 months of ibrutinib treatment. The chain employs TRBV6-4 and TRBJ2-7; TRBD1 is a possible D gene (8 bases). The CDR3 nucleotides are TGTGCCAGCCTCTCTGTAGGGACAGGCGGGCGGGAGCCCCACGAGCAGTACTTC. Encoded protein: CASLSVGTGGREPHEQYF.